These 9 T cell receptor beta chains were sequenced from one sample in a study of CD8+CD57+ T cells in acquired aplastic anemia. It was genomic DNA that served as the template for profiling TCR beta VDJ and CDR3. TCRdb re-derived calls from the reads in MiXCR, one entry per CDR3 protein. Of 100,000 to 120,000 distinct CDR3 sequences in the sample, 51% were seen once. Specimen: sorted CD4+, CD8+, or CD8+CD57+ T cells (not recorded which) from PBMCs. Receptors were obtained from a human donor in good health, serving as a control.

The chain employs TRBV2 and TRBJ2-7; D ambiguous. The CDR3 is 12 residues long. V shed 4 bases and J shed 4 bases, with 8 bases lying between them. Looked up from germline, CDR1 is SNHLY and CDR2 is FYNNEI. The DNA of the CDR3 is TGTGCCAGCAGTGTCGAGGTTTACGAGCAGTACTTC. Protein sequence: CASSVEVYEQYF.

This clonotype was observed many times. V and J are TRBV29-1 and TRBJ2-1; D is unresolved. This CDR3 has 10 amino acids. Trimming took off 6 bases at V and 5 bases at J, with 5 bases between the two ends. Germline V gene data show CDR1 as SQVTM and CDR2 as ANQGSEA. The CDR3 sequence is CSVGNNEQFF. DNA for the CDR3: TGCAGCGTAGGAAACAATGAGCAGTTCTTC.

For the CDR3, the DNA is TGTGCCAGCAGCCACCGGGACAGAGGGAACACTGAAGCTTTCTTT. Residues: CASSHRDRGNTEAFF. This chain links TRBV16 with TRBJ1-1, with 7 nucleotides matching TRBD1. Germline V lookup: CDR1 KGHSY, CDR2 FQNENV. This CDR3 is 15 amino acids long. Trimming took 3 bases from V and 1 from J; bases not matched to a gene: 5.

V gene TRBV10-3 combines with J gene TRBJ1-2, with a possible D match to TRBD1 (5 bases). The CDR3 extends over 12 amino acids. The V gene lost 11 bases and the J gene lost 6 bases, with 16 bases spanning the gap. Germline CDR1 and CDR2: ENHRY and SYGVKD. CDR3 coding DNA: TGTGCCTCCACGCCAGGGCCGGATGGCTACACCTTC. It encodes CASTPGPDGYTF.

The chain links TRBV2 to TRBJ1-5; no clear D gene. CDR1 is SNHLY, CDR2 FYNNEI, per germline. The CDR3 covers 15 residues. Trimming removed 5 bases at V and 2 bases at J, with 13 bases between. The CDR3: CASSPTTLGNQPQHF. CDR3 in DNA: TGTGCCAGCAGTCCGACTACCCTGGGCAATCAGCCCCAGCATTTT.

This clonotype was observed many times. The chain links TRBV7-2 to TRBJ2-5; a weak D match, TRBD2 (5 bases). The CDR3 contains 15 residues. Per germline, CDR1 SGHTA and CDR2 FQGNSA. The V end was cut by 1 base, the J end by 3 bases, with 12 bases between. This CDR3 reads CASSLVLVLEETQYF. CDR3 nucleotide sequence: TGTGCCAGCAGCTTAGTACTAGTCCTAGAAGAGACCCAGTACTTC.

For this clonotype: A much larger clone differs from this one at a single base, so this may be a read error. DNA of the CDR3: TGCGACAGCAGCCAAGATAGAGGGTTAAAGGAGACCCAGTACTTC. This gives the protein CDSSQDRGLKETQYF. The chain recombines TRBV4-3 with TRBJ2-5; D possibly corresponds to TRBD2 (5 bases). This CDR3 spans 15 amino acids. Germline V gene lookup returns CDR1 LGHNA and CDR2 YSLEER.

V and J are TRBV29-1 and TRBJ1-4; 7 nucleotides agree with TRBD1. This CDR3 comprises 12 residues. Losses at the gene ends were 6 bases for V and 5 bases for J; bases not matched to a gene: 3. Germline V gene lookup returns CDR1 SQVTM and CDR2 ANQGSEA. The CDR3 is CSVDRLNEKLFF. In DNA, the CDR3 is TGCAGCGTGGACAGGCTAAATGAAAAACTGTTTTTT.

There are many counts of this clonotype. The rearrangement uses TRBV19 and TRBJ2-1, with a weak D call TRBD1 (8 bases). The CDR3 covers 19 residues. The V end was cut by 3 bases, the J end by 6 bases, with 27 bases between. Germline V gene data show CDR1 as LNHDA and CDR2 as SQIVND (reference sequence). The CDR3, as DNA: TGTGCCAGTAGTATTGTCTGGACAGGGTCTCTAGCGGCCGGCAATGAGCAGTTCTTC. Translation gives CASSIVWTGSLAAGNEQFF.